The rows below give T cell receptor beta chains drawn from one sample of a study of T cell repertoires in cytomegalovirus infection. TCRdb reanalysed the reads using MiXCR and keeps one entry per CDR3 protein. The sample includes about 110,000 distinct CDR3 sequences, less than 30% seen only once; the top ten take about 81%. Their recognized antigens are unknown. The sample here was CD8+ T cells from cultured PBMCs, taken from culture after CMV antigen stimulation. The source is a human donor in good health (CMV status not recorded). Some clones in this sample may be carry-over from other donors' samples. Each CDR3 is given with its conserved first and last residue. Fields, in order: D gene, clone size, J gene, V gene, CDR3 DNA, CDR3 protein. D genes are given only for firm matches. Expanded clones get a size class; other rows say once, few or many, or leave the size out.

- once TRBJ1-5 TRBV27 TGTGCCAGCAGTCAATCCAGGGGTAGCTATCAGCCCCAGCATTTT CASSQSRGSYQPQHF
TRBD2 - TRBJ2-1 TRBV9 TGTGCCAGCAGCGTAGCCACCTCGGGGGGGCAGTTCTTC CASSVATSGGQFF
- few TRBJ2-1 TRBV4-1 TGCGCCAGCAGCCATTACAATGAGCAGTTCTTC CASSHYNEQFF
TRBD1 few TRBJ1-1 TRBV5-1 TGCGCCAGCAGCCCCAGGGGGATCGAGAACACTGAAGCTTTCTTT CASSPRGIENTEAFF
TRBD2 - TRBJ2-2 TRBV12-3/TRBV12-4 TGTGCCAGCAGTTTGGCCCCTGGGAGGGACACCGGGGAGCTGTTTTTT CASSLAPGRDTGELFF
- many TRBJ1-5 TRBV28 TGTGCCACCCTGCCTGGGGAATATAGCAATCAGCCCCAGCATTTT CATLPGEYSNQPQHF
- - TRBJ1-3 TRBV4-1 TGCGCCAGCAGCCAAGCGGGGAACTCTGGAAACACCATATATTTT CASSQAGNSGNTIYF
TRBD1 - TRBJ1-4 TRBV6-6 TGTGCCAGCAGCAGCCCGGGACAGGGACCAGCTAATGAAAAACTGTTTTTT CASSSPGQGPANEKLFF
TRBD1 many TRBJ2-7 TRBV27 TGTGCCAGCAGTTTAGACAGGGGTAACGAGCAGTACTTC CASSLDRGNEQYF
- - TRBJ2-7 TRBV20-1 TGCAGTGCTAGGGGGACCAGCTCCTACGAGCAGTACTTC CSARGTSSYEQYF
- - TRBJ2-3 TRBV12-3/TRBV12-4 TGTGCCACCTCGGACGGGAGCATCACAGATACGCAGTATTTT CATSDGSITDTQYF
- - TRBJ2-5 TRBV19 TGTGCCAGTAGTCGGACAGAGACTCAAGAGACCCAGTACTTC CASSRTETQETQYF
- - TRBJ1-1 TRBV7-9 TGTGCCAGCAGCCCCACAGGGCACACTGAAGCTTTCTTT CASSPTGHTEAFF
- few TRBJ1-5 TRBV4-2 TGTGCCAGCAGCCAAGAAGCTGGGAGGGGGCAGCCCCAGCATTTT CASSQEAGRGQPQHF
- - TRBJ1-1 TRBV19 TGTGCCAGTAGGACGAGTGATTTGACTGAAGCTTTCTTT CASRTSDLTEAFF
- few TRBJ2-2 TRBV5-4 TGTGCCAGCAGCGGTGGTGTCGGGGAGCTGTTTTTT CASSGGVGELFF
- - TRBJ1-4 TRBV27 TGTGCCAGCAGTCGGTTGGGGGGAACTAATGAAAAACTGTTTTTT CASSRLGGTNEKLFF
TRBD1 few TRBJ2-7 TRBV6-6 TGTGCCAGCAGCGCAGGGGGCCCTCAGTACTTC CASSAGGPQYF
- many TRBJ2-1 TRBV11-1 TGTGCCAGCAGCTTAGCGGGGGGTCGGAGTGAGCAGTTCTTC CASSLAGGRSEQFF
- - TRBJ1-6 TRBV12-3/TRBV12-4 TGTGCCAGCAGTTTAGGGACCGACAATGATTCACCCCTCCACTTT CASSLGTDNDSPLHF
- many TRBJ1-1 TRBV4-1 TGCGCCAGCAGCCAAGTTATCGGTAACACTGAAGCTTTCTTT CASSQVIGNTEAFF
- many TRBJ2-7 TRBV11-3 TGTGCCAGCAGCCCCAGCGAATCCTACGAGCAGTACTTC CASSPSESYEQYF
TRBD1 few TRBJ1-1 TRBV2 TGTGCCAGCACGACAGGGCGATACACTGAAGCTTTCTTT CASTTGRYTEAFF
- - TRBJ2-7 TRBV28 TGTGCCAGCAAGCTGAGCTCCTACGAGCAGTACTTC CASKLSSYEQYF
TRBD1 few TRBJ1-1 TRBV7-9 TGTGCCAGCAGCTCAGCTATGGACAGGGGTAGCACTGAAGCTTTCTTT CASSSAMDRGSTEAFF
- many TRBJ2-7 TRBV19 TGTGCCAGTAGTATCCACATAGCCTACGAGCAGTACTTC CASSIHIAYEQYF
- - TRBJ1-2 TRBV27 TGTGCCACCTGGGGACCTTTTAGTGGCCCTGGCTACACCTTC CATWGPFSGPGYTF
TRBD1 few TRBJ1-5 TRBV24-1 TGTGCCACCAGTCCGACAGGGTACAATCAGCCCCAGCATTTT CATSPTGYNQPQHF
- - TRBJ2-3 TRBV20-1 TGCAGTGCCCTAGCCGGACGGGGGAGCACAGATACGCAGTATTTT CSALAGRGSTDTQYF
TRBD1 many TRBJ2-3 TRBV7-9 TGTGCCAGCAGTCACAACAGGGGGCAGGGCACAGATACGCAGTATTTT CASSHNRGQGTDTQYF
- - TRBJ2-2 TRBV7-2 TGTGCCAGCAGCTTATTTGAGAACACCGGGGAGCTGTTTTTT CASSLFENTGELFF
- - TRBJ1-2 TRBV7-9 TGTGCCAGCAGCACCAACGATCGTGGCGTGGCAGGAGCTAACTATGGCTACACCTTC CASSTNDRGVAGANYGYTF
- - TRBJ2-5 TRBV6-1 TGTGCCAGCAGTGAAGCGCTTCAAGAGACCCAGTACTTC CASSEALQETQYF
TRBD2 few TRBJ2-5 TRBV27 TGTGCCAGCAGTACCGGGACTAGCGGGGACCAAGAGACCCAGTACTTC CASSTGTSGDQETQYF
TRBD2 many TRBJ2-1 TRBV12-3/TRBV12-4 TGTGCCAGCAGTTTGGGAGGGGATGAGCAGTTCTTC CASSLGGDEQFF
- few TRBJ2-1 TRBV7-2 TGTGCCAGCAGCAAGTGGTCCGGGGCCGGGGACAATGAGCAGTTCTTC CASSKWSGAGDNEQFF
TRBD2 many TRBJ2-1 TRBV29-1 TGCAGCGTTGAGGGAGGGCAGTCCTACAATGAGCAGTTCTTC CSVEGGQSYNEQFF
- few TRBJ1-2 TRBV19 TGTGCCAGTAGTATAGAAAGAGACACCGCCTTCGATTTGAATGGCTACACCTTC CASSIERDTAFDLNGYTF
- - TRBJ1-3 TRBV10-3 TGTGCCATCAGTGACGTGGGAGTAGATGGAAACACCATATATTTT CAISDVGVDGNTIYF
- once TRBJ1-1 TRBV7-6 TGTGCCAGCAGCTTCGACAGGAGCACTGAAGCTTTCTTT CASSFDRSTEAFF
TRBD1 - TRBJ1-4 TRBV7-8 TGTGCCAGCAGCGAGGACAGGGATTGGGAAAAACTGTTTTTT CASSEDRDWEKLFF
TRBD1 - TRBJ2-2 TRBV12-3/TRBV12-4 TGTGCCAGCAGTCTAACAGGGGGCCTAAACACCGGGGAGCTGTTTTTT CASSLTGGLNTGELFF
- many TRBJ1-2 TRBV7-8 TGTGCCAGCAGCTTAGCCCAGGGGAGCTATGGCTACACCTTC CASSLAQGSYGYTF
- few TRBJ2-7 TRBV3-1 TGTGCCAGCAGCCGCGAAATGGGGCGGACAATCTCCGAGCAGTACTTC CASSREMGRTISEQYF
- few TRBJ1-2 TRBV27 TGTGCCAGCAGTCCTGGGGGGCCCCACTATGGCTACACCTTC CASSPGGPHYGYTF